Following are 27 T cell receptor beta chains from one sample sequenced in a study of technical replicates of blood from a few donors. Sequencing was performed with immunoSEQ multiplex PCR; in TCRdb, only in-frame clones are kept and a portion is missing. The sample carries roughly 70,000 clones, around 95% recorded once. The sequencing sample was made of T cells isolated from PBMCs. The receptors originated from a human donor in good health.

The chain joins TRBV10-3 to TRBJ2-5; D perhaps matches TRBD2 (6 bases). There are 13 residues in the CDR3. In germline, CDR1 is ENHRY, CDR2 SYGVKD. V was trimmed by 8 bases and J by 5 bases, leaving 15 bases between them. The CDR3 here is CAISEAGRETQYF. DNA for the CDR3: TGTGCCATCTCAGAGGCGGGGAGGGAGACCCAGTACTTC.

This clone has only a few counts. The chain combines TRBV5-1 with TRBJ1-3, with D possibly being TRBD1 (5 bases). The CDR3 sequence is 15 residues long. Trimming shortened V by 1 base and J by 3 bases, and 11 bases separated the two germline ends. Germline lookup yields CDR1 SGHRS and CDR2 YFSETQ. The CDR3 sequence is CASSLNGAGGNTIYF. The CDR3 DNA is TGCGCCAGCAGCTTGAATGGGGCCGGTGGAAACACCATATATTTT.

The chain has TRBV5-4 and TRBJ2-1; the D gene is possibly TRBD2 (6 bases). V was clipped by 4 bases and J by 6 bases, with 17 bases between them. This CDR3 is 15 amino acids long. Germline V gene sequence: CDR1 SGHNT, CDR2 YYREEE (reference sequence). The chain's CDR3 is CASSPGTWRANEQFF. The CDR3 region has the DNA TGTGCCAGCAGCCCGGGGACCTGGAGGGCCAATGAGCAGTTCTTC. The variable domain in full, with the rest retrieved from reference TRBV5-4 and TRBJ2-1, is ETGVTQSPTHLIKTRGQQVTLRCSSQSGHNTVSWYQQALGQGPQFIFQYYREEENGRGNFPPRFSGLQFPNYSSELNVNALELDDSALYLCASSPGTWRANEQFFGPGTRLTVL.

This rearrangement joins TRBV5-1 to TRBJ1-1, with D unclear. CDR3 length: 13 amino acids. The V gene's germline CDR1 is SGHRS and CDR2 YFSETQ. V gave up 4 bases and J gave up 5 bases, with 12 bases separating them. This CDR3 is CASSERLRTEAFF. CDR3 nucleotides: TGCGCCAGCAGCGAGCGGTTGAGGACTGAAGCTTTCTTT. The full variable domain, its missing parts supplied by reference TRBV5-1 and TRBJ1-1, is KAGVTQTPRYLIKTRGQQVTLSCSPISGHRSVSWYQQTPGQGLQFLFEYFSETQRNKGNFPGRFSGRQFSNSRSEMNVSTLELGDSALYLCASSERLRTEAFFGQGTRLTVV.

This clone was seen once. The genes are TRBV6-5 and TRBJ2-5; 9 positions agree with TRBD1. Germline CDR1 is MNHEY and CDR2 is SVGAGI. The CDR3 sequence is 16 residues long. V trimming: 2 bases; J trimming: 4 bases; junction bases outside the gene matches: 8. CDR3 bases: TGTGCCAGCAGTTACCGGGACAGGGAAATAGGAGAGACCCAGTACTTC. It translates to CASSYRDREIGETQYF.

The chain links TRBV21-1 to TRBJ1-4; the D call in the table, TRBD1, was not verified against the DNA. TRBV21-1 is a known pseudogene. The CDR3 covers 20 residues. CDR3: CASSKAQTGPSTSTNEKLFF. DNA of the CDR3: TGTGCCAGCAGCAAAGCGCAAACAGGCCCCTCAACCTCAACTAATGAAAAACTGTTTTTT.

The table lists this clone with a count of one. The chain uses TRBV1 and TRBJ1-5; the table gives TRBD1 as D, unverified against the DNA. TRBV1 is a recognized pseudogene. The CDR3 is 14 amino acids. CDR3 bases: TGCACCAGCAGCGATCAGGGGCGAAACCAGCCCCAGCATTTT. Its translation is CTSSDQGRNQPQHF.

The rearrangement uses TRBV29-1 and TRBJ2-2, with TRBD2 identical over 9 bases. The V segment lost 5 bases and the J segment 2 bases; nucleotides outside the gene matches: 3. The CDR3 consists of 14 residues. CDR1 SQVTM and CDR2 ANQGSEA come from the germline V gene. Written as DNA, the CDR3 is TGCAGCGTTTTTAGCGGGGGAAACACCGGGGAGCTGTTTTTT. Translation: CSVFSGGNTGELFF.

V is TRBV4-3 and J is TRBJ1-2; D is unresolved. This CDR3 is 14 amino acids long. The V gene lost 0 bases and the J gene lost 4 bases, with 9 bases spanning the gap. Germline CDR1 reads LGHNA; CDR2 reads YSLEER. CDR3: CASSQDAGPYGYTF. The CDR3 DNA reads as TGCGCCAGCAGCCAAGATGCGGGCCCCTATGGCTACACCTTC.

This chain's CDR3 is CASSAAGGRGPTGTQYF. The DNA of the CDR3 is TGTGCCAGCAGCGCCGCCGGGGGGAGAGGGCCCACGGGTACGCAGTATTTT. The chain recombines TRBV5-4 with TRBJ2-3, with 7 bases lining up with TRBD2. The CDR3 has 17 residues. CDR1 and CDR2 (germline): SGHNT, YYREEE (reference sequence). J was trimmed by 8 bases and V by 4 bases; bases with no gene match: 19.

This chain uses TRBV9 with TRBJ1-5; TRBD1 is a possible D gene (5 bases). The CDR3 has 15 amino acids. Trimming cost V 0 bases and J 4 bases, with 11 bases left between them. Germline CDR1 reads SGDLS; CDR2 reads YYNGEE. CDR3 sequence (DNA): TGTGCCAGCAGCGTAGAGGCGACAGATAATCAGCCCCAGCATTTT. It encodes CASSVEATDNQPQHF.

The CDR3 DNA reads as TGTGCCAGCAGCTTAACCCCTAGTTATGAGCAGTTCTTC. Amino acids: CASSLTPSYEQFF. The J gene is TRBJ2-1, the V gene TRBV11-2, with D unclear. Trimming shortened V by 2 bases and J by 8 bases, and 10 bases separated the two germline ends. The CDR3 extends over 13 amino acids. Germline CDR1 reads SGHAT; CDR2 reads FQNNGV.

This sequence joins TRBV15 and TRBJ2-1; 8 bases match TRBD2. CDR1 and CDR2 (germline): LNHNV, YYDKDF (reference sequence). The V and J ends lost 3 bases and 4 bases, in that order; junction bases with no gene match: 5. The CDR3 covers 15 residues. The CDR3 loop is CATSSILAVYNEQFF. CDR3 bases: TGTGCCACCAGCAGTATACTAGCGGTGTACAATGAGCAGTTCTTC.

The chain links TRBV28 to TRBJ2-7, with D unresolved. There are 16 residues in the CDR3. V lost 4 bases, J lost 3 bases, and 19 bases lay in between. CDR1 and CDR2 (germline): MDHEN, SYDVKM. Written as DNA, the CDR3 is TGTGCCAGCAGTTCCTCTAGAGGCGCGCCCATCTACGAGCAGTACTTC. Translating it yields CASSSSRGAPIYEQYF. Looking up the rest from reference TRBV28 and TRBJ2-7 gives the full variable domain: DVKVTQSSRYLVKRTGEKVFLECVQDMDHENMFWYRQDPGLGLRLIYFSYDVKMKEKGDIPEGYSVSREKKERFSLILESASTNQTSMYLCASSSSRGAPIYEQYFGPGTRLTVT.

J is TRBJ2-3 and V is TRBV15; D gene uncertain. The CDR3 length is 17 residues. V was trimmed by 0 bases and J by 5 bases, leaving 18 bases between them. Looked up from germline, CDR1 is LNHNV and CDR2 is YYDKDF (reference sequence). The CDR3: CATSREVIRVHQDTQYF. The CDR3 coding sequence is TGTGCCACCAGCAGAGAAGTTATACGGGTCCACCAAGATACGCAGTATTTT. Using reference TRBV15 and TRBJ2-3 for the parts outside the CDR3, the full variable domain is DAMVIQNPRYQVTQFGKPVTLSCSQTLNHNVMYWYQQKSSQAPKLLFHYYDKDFNNEADTPDNFQSRRPNTSFCFLDIRSPGLGDTAMYLCATSREVIRVHQDTQYFGPGTRLTVL.

The chain combines TRBV10-3 with TRBJ1-2, with TRBD1 matching 7 bases. The CDR3 spans 13 residues. Germline lookup yields CDR1 ENHRY and CDR2 SYGVKD. The ends lost 4 bases at V and 5 bases at J; junction bases unmatched: 4. This CDR3 reads CAISAYRGYGYTF. CDR3 bases: TGTGCCATCAGTGCCTACAGGGGATATGGCTACACCTTC.

The chain links TRBV18 to TRBJ2-2; TRBD2 agrees at 10 bases. The CDR3 runs to 15 residues. V was pared by 2 bases and J by 6 bases, with 3 bases of the junction left unmatched. The germline V gene encodes CDR1 KGHSH and CDR2 LQKENI. CDR3 sequence (DNA): TGTGCCAGCTCACCAGCTAGCGGGAGCGCCGGGGAGCTGTTTTTT. Translated: CASSPASGSAGELFF.

The CDR3: CASSPRPPLDSYGYTF. CDR3 DNA: TGTGCCAGCAGCCCTAGGCCACCTCTGGACAGCTATGGCTACACCTTC. The rearrangement links TRBV7-9 to TRBJ1-2, with D perhaps matching TRBD1 (6 bases). Trimming removed 5 bases from V and 4 bases from J, with 20 bases in between. CDR1 SEHNR and CDR2 FQNEAQ come from the germline V gene (reference sequence). CDR3 length: 16 amino acids.

The V gene is TRBV19, the J gene TRBJ1-5; 7 nucleotides match TRBD1. Trimming cost V 6 bases and J 4 bases; bases outside gene matches: 9. Germline V gives CDR1 LNHDA, CDR2 SQIVND (reference sequence). This CDR3 has 15 residues. CDR3 protein: CASSHQGQINQPQHF. The CDR3 nucleotides are TGTGCCAGTAGCCACCAGGGACAGATTAATCAGCCCCAGCATTTT.

The chain uses TRBV5-1 and TRBJ2-7; the D gene is possibly TRBD1 (5 bases). The CDR3 runs to 15 residues. Trimming removed 2 bases from V and 6 bases from J, with 18 bases in between. Germline assignment: CDR1 SGHRS and CDR2 YFSETQ. The CDR3: CASSFSDVGASEQYF. CDR3 coding DNA: TGCGCCAGCAGCTTCAGTGATGTAGGGGCTTCCGAGCAGTACTTC.

This chain connects TRBV4-2 to TRBJ2-5, with D possibly TRBD1 on 5 matching bases. V was pared by 0 bases and J by 5 bases, with 13 bases between. The CDR3 covers 15 residues. The germline CDR1 and CDR2 sequences are LGHNA and YNFKEQ. This chain's CDR3 is CASSQETGLRETQYF. The CDR3 nucleotides are TGTGCCAGCAGCCAAGAAACAGGTTTGAGGGAGACCCAGTACTTC.

The chain combines TRBV5-4 with TRBJ2-7; 14 nucleotides agree with TRBD2. The germline V gene has CDR1 SGHNT and CDR2 YYREEE (reference sequence). The CDR3 covers 16 residues. Trimming cost V 4 bases and J 4 bases; bases outside gene matches: 7. CDR3 protein: CASSPTSGRAQYEQYF. Here the CDR3 DNA reads TGTGCCAGCAGCCCGACTAGCGGGAGGGCCCAGTACGAGCAGTACTTC.

The chain carries TRBV5-1 and TRBJ2-1; TRBD1 aligns across 8 bases. CDR1 and CDR2 (germline): SGHRS, YFSETQ. The CDR3 length is 14 residues. J lost 7 bases, V lost 1 base, and 4 bases had no gene match. CDR3 in amino acids: CASSLSRGRNEQFF. DNA of the CDR3: TGCGCCAGCAGCTTGTCCAGGGGGCGAAATGAGCAGTTCTTC.

The chain combines TRBV6-5 with TRBJ2-1; TRBD2 might be the D (5 bases). V dropped 0 bases and J dropped 0 bases, with 9 bases sitting between them. CDR1 and CDR2 (germline): MNHEY, SVGAGI. This CDR3 contains 16 residues. The CDR3 sequence is CASSYSAGSSYNEQFF. CDR3 nucleotide sequence: TGTGCCAGCAGTTACTCGGCGGGTAGCTCCTACAATGAGCAGTTCTTC.

The rearrangement links TRBV19 to TRBJ1-1; 7 bases are a match to TRBD1. The junction had 6 bases not matched to a gene; V was cut back by 5 bases and J by 6 bases. This CDR3 comprises 13 residues. Germline CDR1 reads LNHDA; CDR2 reads SQIVND (reference sequence). Written as DNA, the CDR3 is TGTGCCAGTAGTCGACAGGGTATCGCTGAAGCTTTCTTT. Protein product: CASSRQGIAEAFF.

The rearrangement joins TRBV5-4 to TRBJ2-1, with no clear D. With 4 bases removed from V and 6 bases from J, the gap between germline ends came to 11 bases. The CDR3 runs to 13 residues. CDR1 is SGHNT and CDR2 is YYREEE in the germline V gene (reference sequence). CDR3 protein: CASSRGVGNEQFF. The CDR3 bases are TGTGCCAGCAGCCGTGGAGTGGGCAATGAGCAGTTCTTC.

V is TRBV7-6 and J is TRBJ2-7; D possibly corresponds to TRBD2 (6 bases). Germline values: CDR1 SGHVS, CDR2 FNYEAQ. CDR3 size: 17 residues. The V end was cut by 1 base, the J end by 5 bases, with 21 bases between. CDR3 protein: CASSLGGWTPGDDEQYF. The CDR3 nucleotides read TGTGCCAGCAGCTTAGGGGGCTGGACGCCGGGGGACGACGAGCAGTACTTC.